The 7 T cell receptor beta chains below come from one sample, sequenced in a study of blood T cell repertoires in COVID-19. Data came from immunoSEQ multiplex PCR; TCRdb stores just in-frame clones and leaves some out. The sample records over 45,000 clones, roughly four fifths being singletons. The sample consisted of peripheral blood. These TCRs come from a man aged 40-49 years with acute or convalescent COVID-19.

V gene TRBV7-9 combines with J gene TRBJ1-2; D remains unclear. The CDR3 runs 15 residues. Germline V CDR1 and CDR2: SEHNR, FQNEAQ (reference sequence). Trimming removed 8 bases from V and 8 bases from J, with 24 bases in between. The CDR3 region has the DNA TGTGCCAGCGGTCACAGCACATCTCTAAATCGGGGCTACACCTTC. This translates into CASGHSTSLNRGYTF. The variable domain in full, with the rest retrieved from reference TRBV7-9 and TRBJ1-2, is DTGVSQNPRHKITKRGQNVTFRCDPISEHNRLYWYRQTLGQGPEFLTYFQNEAQLEKSRLLSDRFSAERPKGSFSTLEIQRTEQGDSAMYLCASGHSTSLNRGYTFGSGTRLTVV.

V gene TRBV4-1 combines with J gene TRBJ2-2; 11 positions agree with TRBD2. V gave up 0 bases and J gave up 7 bases; unmatched junction bases: 4. The CDR3 runs to 16 residues. CDR1 is MGHRA, CDR2 YSYEKL, per germline. The CDR3 is CASSQDSGGARGELFF. The CDR3 DNA reads TGCGCCAGCAGCCAAGATAGCGGGGGGGCCCGCGGGGAGCTGTTTTTT.

This rearrangement joins TRBV18 to TRBJ1-4; 9 nucleotides match TRBD1. From germline, CDR1 is KGHSH and CDR2 LQKENI. J lost 10 bases, V lost 0 bases, and 3 bases had no gene match. The CDR3 totals 14 residues. CDR3 bases: TGTGCCAGCTCACCACCGGGACAGGGTGCAAAACTGTTTTTT. Its protein is CASSPPGQGAKLFF. The full variable domain, in which reference TRBV18 and TRBJ1-4 provide the parts outside the CDR3, is NAGVMQNPRHLVRRRGQEARLRCSPMKGHSHVYWYRQLPEEGLKFMVYLQKENIIDESGMPKERFSAEFPKEGPSILRIQQVVRGDSAAYFCASSPPGQGAKLFFGSGTQLSVL.

On this clone itself: The same CDR3 can be traced to other DNA sequences in this sample. The genes are TRBV5-1 and TRBJ1-2; D is ambiguous. Germline assignment: CDR1 SGHRS and CDR2 YFSETQ. V was cut by 0 bases and J by 2 bases, with 8 bases left in between. There are 14 residues in the CDR3. CDR3 DNA sequence: TGCGCCAGCAGCTTGGACAGCAGCAACTATGGCTACACCTTC. This encodes CASSLDSSNYGYTF.

V gene TRBV7-2 combines with J gene TRBJ1-1, with D tentatively TRBD1 (6 bases). Germline assignment: CDR1 SGHTA and CDR2 FQGNSA. The CDR3 loop spans 14 amino acids. Trimming removed 2 bases from V and 8 bases from J, with 15 bases in between. CDR3 bases: TGTGCCAGCAGCTTATCACCACAGGGTTTCGAAGCTTTCTTT. This encodes CASSLSPQGFEAFF.

The genes are TRBV28 and TRBJ2-7; possible D gene TRBD1, 6 bases. Trimming cost V 3 bases and J 2 bases, with 11 bases left between them. This CDR3 spans 14 amino acids. Germline CDR1 MDHEN, CDR2 SYDVKM. CDR3 bases: TGTGCCAGCAGTTTGACAGGCCTAGCCTACGAGCAGTACTTC. It translates to CASSLTGLAYEQYF.

V is TRBV7-7 and J is TRBJ2-7, with TRBD2 matching over 10 bases. This CDR3 has 15 residues. Germline CDR1 and CDR2: SSHAT and FNYEAQ (reference sequence). Trimming took 0 bases from V and 4 from J; bases not matched to a gene: 3. The DNA of the CDR3 is TGTGCCAGCAGCTTAGCTCCGACTAGCGGGTACGAGCAGTACTTC. This encodes CASSLAPTSGYEQYF.